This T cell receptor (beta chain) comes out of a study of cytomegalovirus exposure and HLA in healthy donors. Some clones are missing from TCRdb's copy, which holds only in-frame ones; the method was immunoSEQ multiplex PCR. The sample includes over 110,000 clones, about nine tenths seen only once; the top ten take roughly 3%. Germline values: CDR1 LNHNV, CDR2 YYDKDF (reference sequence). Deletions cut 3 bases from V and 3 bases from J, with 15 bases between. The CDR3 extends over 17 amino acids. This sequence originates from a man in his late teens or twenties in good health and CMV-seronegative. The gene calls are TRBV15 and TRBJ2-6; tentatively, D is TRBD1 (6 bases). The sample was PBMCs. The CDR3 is CATSRGAGWSGANVLTF. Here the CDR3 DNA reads TGTGCCACCAGCAGGGGGGCGGGCTGGAGTGGGGCCAACGTCCTGACTTTC. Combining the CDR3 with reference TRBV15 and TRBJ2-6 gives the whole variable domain DAMVIQNPRYQVTQFGKPVTLSCSQTLNHNVMYWYQQKSSQAPKLLFHYYDKDFNNEADTPDNFQSRRPNTSFCFLDIRSPGLGDTAMYLCATSRGAGWSGANVLTFGAGSRLTVL.